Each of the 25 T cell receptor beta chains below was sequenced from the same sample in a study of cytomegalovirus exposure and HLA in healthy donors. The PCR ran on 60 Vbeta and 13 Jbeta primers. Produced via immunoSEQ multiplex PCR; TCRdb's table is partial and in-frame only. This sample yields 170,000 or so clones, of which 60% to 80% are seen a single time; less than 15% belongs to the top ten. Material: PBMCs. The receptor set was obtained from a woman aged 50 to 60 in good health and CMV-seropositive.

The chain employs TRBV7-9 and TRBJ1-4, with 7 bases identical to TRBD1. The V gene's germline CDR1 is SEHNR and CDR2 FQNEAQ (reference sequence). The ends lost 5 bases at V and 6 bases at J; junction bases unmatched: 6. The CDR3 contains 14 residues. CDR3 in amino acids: CASSPPRGDEKLFF. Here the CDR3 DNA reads TGTGCCAGCAGCCCCCCCAGGGGGGATGAAAAACTGTTTTTT. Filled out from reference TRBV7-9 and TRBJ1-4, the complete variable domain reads DTGVSQNPRHKITKRGQNVTFRCDPISEHNRLYWYRQTLGQGPEFLTYFQNEAQLEKSRLLSDRFSAERPKGSFSTLEIQRTEQGDSAMYLCASSPPRGDEKLFFGSGTQLSVL.

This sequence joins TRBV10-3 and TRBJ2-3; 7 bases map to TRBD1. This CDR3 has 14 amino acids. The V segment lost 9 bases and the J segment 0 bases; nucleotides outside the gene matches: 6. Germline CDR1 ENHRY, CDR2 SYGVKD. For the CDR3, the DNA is TGTGCCATAAGGGGGCCTCTGAGCACAGATACGCAGTATTTT. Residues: CAIRGPLSTDTQYF.

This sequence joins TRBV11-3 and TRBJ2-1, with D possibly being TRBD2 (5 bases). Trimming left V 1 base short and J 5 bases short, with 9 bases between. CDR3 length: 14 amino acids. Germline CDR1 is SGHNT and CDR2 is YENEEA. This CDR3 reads CASSLVGVNNEQFF. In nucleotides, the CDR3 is TGTGCCAGCAGCTTAGTCGGGGTTAACAATGAGCAGTTCTTC.

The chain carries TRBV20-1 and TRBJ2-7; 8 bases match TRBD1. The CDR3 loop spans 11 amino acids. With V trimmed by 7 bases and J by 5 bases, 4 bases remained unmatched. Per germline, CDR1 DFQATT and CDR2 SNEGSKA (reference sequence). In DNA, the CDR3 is TGCAGTGGACAGGGGCAAGACGAGCAGTACTTC. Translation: CSGQGQDEQYF.

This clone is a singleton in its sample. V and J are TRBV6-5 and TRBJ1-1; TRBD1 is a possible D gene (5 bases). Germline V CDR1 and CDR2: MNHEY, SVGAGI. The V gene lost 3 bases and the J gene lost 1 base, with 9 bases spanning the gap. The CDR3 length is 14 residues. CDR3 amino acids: CASSYLDRNTEAFF. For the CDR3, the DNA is TGTGCCAGCAGTTATCTCGACAGGAACACTGAAGCTTTCTTT.

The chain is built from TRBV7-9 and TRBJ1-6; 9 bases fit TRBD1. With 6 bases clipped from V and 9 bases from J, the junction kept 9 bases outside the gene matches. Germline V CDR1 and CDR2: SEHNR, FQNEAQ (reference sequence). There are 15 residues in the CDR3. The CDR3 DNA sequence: TGTGCCAGCAGTTCCCCGGGACAGGGAAGTTCACCCCTCCACTTT. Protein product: CASSSPGQGSSPLHF.

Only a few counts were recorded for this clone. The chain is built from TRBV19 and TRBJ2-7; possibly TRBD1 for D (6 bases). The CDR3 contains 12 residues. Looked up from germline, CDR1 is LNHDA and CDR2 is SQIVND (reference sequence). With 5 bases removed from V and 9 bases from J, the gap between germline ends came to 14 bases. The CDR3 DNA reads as TGTGCCAGTAGTCCACGTGGGGGCCGGCAGTACTTC. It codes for CASSPRGGRQYF.

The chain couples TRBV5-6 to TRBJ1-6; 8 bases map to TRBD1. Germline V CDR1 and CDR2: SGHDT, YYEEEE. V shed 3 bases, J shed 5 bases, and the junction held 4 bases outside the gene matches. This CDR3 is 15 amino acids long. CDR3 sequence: CASSSLDRDNSPLHF. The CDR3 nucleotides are TGTGCCAGCAGCTCGTTGGACAGGGATAATTCACCCCTCCACTTT. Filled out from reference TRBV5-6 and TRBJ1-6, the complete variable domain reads DAGVTQSPTHLIKTRGQQVTLRCSPKSGHDTVSWYQQALGQGPQFIFQYYEEEERQRGNFPDRFSGHQFPNYSSELNVNALLLGDSALYLCASSSLDRDNSPLHFGNGTRLTVT.

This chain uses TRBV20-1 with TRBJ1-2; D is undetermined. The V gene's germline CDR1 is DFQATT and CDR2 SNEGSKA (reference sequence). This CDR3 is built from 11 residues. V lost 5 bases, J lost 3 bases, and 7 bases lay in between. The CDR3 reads CSAGSDYGYTF. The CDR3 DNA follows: TGCAGTGCTGGGAGCGACTATGGCTACACCTTC.

CDR3 sequence (DNA): TGTGCCAGCAGCAAGCGGGGGACCCAGACCCAGTACTTC. This translates into CASSKRGTQTQYF. The chain has TRBV6-5 and TRBJ2-5; 8 bases agree with TRBD2. The CDR3 has 13 residues. CDR1 and CDR2 (germline): MNHEY, SVGAGI. V was clipped by 6 bases and J by 6 bases; unmatched bases: 6.

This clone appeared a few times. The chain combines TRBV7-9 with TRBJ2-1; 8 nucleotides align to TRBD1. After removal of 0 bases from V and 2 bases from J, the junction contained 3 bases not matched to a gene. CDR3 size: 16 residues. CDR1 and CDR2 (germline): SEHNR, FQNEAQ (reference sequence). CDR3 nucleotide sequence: TGTGCCAGCAGCTTAGCGACAGGGGCGACCTACAATGAGCAGTTCTTC. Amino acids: CASSLATGATYNEQFF.

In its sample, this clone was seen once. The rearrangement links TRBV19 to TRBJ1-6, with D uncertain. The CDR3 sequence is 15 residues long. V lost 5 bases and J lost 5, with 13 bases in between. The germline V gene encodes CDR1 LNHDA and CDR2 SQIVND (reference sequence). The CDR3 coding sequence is TGTGCCAGTAGTTGGGCCTTGACCAATAATTCACCCCTCCACTTT. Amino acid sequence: CASSWALTNNSPLHF.

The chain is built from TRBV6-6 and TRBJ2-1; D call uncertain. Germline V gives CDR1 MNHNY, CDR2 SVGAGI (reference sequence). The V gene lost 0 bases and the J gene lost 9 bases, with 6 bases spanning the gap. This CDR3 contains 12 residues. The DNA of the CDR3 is TGTGCCAGCAGTTACTCAAGGAGTGAGCAGTTCTTC. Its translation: CASSYSRSEQFF.

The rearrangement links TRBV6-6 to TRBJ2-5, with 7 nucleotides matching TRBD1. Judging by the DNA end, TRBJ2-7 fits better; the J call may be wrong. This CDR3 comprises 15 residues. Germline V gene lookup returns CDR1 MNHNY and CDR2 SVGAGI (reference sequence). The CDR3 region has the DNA TGTGCCAGCAGTTACTCAGGGGGCTGGGGTGACGAGCAGTACTTC. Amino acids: CASSYSGGWGDEQYF.

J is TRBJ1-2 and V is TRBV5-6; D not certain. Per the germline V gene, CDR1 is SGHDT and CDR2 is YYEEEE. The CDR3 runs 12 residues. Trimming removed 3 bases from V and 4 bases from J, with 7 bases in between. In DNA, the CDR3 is TGTGCCAGCAGCTATTCCTTCTATGGCTACACCTTC. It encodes CASSYSFYGYTF.

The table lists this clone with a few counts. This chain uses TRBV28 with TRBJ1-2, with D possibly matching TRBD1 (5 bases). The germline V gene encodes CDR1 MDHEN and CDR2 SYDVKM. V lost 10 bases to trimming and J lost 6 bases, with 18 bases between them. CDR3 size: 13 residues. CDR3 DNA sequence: TGTGCCATCGTGGGGTGGGGCGCGGATGGCTACACCTTC. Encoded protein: CAIVGWGADGYTF.

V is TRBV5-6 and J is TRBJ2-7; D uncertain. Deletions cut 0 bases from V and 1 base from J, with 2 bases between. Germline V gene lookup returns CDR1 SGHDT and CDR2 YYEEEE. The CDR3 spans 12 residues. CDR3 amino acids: CASSLASYEQYF. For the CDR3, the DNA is TGTGCCAGCAGCTTGGCTTCCTACGAGCAGTACTTC.

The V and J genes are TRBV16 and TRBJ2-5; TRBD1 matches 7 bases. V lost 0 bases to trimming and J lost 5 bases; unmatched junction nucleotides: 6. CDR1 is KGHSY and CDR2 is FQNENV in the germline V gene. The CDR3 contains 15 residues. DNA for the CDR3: TGTGCCAGCAGCCAATCGAGGGGGCTACCGGAGACCCAGTACTTC. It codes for CASSQSRGLPETQYF.

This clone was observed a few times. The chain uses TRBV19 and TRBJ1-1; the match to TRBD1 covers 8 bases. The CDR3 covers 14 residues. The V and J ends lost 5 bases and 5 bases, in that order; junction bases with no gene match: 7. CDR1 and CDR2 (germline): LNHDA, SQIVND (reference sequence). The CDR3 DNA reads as TGTGCCAGTAGTTTTAGGACAGGGTGGACTGAAGCTTTCTTT. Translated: CASSFRTGWTEAFF.

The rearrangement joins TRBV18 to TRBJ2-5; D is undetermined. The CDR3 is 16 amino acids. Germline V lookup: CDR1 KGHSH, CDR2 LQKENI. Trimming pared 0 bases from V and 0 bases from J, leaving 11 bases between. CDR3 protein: CASSPPSVLNQETQYF. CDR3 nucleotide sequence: TGTGCCAGCTCACCACCTTCCGTACTTAACCAAGAGACCCAGTACTTC.

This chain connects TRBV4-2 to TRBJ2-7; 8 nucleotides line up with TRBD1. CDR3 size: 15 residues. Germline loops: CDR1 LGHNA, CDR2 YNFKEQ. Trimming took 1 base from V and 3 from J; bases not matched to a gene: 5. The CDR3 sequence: CASSQVGQGRYEQYF. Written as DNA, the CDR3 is TGTGCCAGCAGCCAAGTCGGACAGGGACGCTACGAGCAGTACTTC.

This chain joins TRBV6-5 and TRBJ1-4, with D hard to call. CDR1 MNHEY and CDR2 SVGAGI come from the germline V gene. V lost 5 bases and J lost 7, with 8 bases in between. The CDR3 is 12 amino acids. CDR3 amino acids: CASSLRGEKLFF. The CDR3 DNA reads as TGTGCCAGCAGTCTTCGGGGTGAAAAACTGTTTTTT.

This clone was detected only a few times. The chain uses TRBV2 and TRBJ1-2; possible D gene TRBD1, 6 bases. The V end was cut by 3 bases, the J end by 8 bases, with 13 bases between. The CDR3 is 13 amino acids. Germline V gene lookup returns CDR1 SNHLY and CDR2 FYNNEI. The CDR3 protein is CASSEGTLTGYTF. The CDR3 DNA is TGTGCCAGCAGTGAGGGGACACTCACCGGCTACACCTTC. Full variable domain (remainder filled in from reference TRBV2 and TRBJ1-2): EPEVTQTPSHQVTQMGQEVILRCVPISNHLYFYWYRQILGQKVEFLVSFYNNEISEKSEIFDDQFSVERPDGSNFTLKIRSTKLEDSAMYFCASSEGTLTGYTFGSGTRLTVV.

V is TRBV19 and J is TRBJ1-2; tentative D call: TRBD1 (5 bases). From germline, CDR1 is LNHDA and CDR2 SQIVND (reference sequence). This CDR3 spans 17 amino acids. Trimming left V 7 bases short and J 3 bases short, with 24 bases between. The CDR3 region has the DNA TGTGCCAGTACTCCACTTAAAGGGCAGGGTATGGACTATGGCTACACCTTC. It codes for CASTPLKGQGMDYGYTF.

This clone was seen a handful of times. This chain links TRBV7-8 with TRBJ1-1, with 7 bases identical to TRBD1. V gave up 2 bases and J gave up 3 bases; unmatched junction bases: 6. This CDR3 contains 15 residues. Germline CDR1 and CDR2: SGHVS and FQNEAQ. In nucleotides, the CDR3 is TGTGCCAGCAGCTTACTTTCCAGGGGGTACACTGAAGCTTTCTTT. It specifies CASSLLSRGYTEAFF.